This is a list of T cell receptor beta chains from one sample in a study of TIL therapy for anti-PD-1-resistant metastatic lung cancer. Clones were read by immunoSEQ multiplex PCR, and TCRdb kept only the in-frame ones, dropping some. The profile shows 7,000 or so clones, 50% to 70% of them singletons. Material: tumor tissue, obtained at baseline. These receptors were collected from a person between 25 and 79 years old with non-small cell lung cancer. Both conserved end residues are trimmed from each CDR3. Size tells how often a clone was seen (once, few, many) or the class of an expanded clone, and some rows leave it out.

TRBV6-5	TRBJ1-5	NA	ASSYSAVGNQPQH
TRBV6-1	TRBJ1-4	NA	ASSEQGNEKLF
TRBV7-3	TRBJ2-2	NA	ASSLRATTGELF
TRBV27	TRBJ2-3	NA	ASSPTSSRSTDTQY
TRBV18	TRBJ2-1	NA	ASSPPGGASYNEQF
TRBV30	TRBJ2-7	NA	ACLTTGHKEQY
TRBV3-1/TRBV3-2	TRBJ2-1	NA	ASRPGLAGNEQF
TRBV7-2	TRBJ1-6	NA	ASSLRRDNSPLH
TRBV27	TRBJ1-2	few	ASSLSTATYGYT
TRBV12-3/TRBV12-4	TRBJ1-4	NA	ASRTDFNEKLF
TRBV6-4	TRBJ2-1	NA	ASSGTGDKGEQF
TRBV14	TRBJ2-7	NA	ASSRGGSGTEQY
TRBV19	TRBJ2-5	NA	ASSTSQIRPETQY
TRBV18	TRBJ2-3	NA	ASSPVGGETDTQY
TRBV10-3	TRBJ1-1	NA	AITGRTNTEAF
TRBV19	TRBJ2-1	once	ASSIGGLAGNEQF
TRBV29-1	TRBJ2-2	NA	SVGRLGGELF
TRBV5-6	TRBJ2-2	medium-sized	ASSPRAPNTGELF
TRBV7-9	TRBJ2-1	NA	ASSFRDRGIHNEQF
TRBV19	TRBJ2-3	NA	ATSNSRGSGPQY
TRBV7-8	TRBJ2-7	NA	ASSPHGTAYEQY
TRBV11-2	TRBJ1-6	NA	ASSPWTDYNSPLH
TRBV11-3	TRBJ2-3	NA	ASSLVAFGTGATDTQY
TRBV7-2	TRBJ1-2	NA	ASSLGQGGYT
TRBV5-1	TRBJ1-1	NA	ASGSGQNTEAF